These 11 T cell receptor beta chains were sequenced from one sample in a study of T cell responses to AZD1222 COVID-19 vaccine. Profiled with immunoSEQ multiplex PCR; TCRdb holds only in-frame clones, not every one. There are 150,000 to 200,000 clones in the sample; roughly 90% occur only once, and roughly 3.5% lies in the top ten. Here the sequenced sample was peripheral blood, taken 28 days after the second AZD1222 dose. The receptors derive from an adult who received the AZD1222 COVID-19 vaccine.

This chain connects TRBV25-1 to TRBJ2-7; D possibly corresponds to TRBD1 (7 bases). Germline lookup yields CDR1 MGHDK and CDR2 SYGVNS. V was shortened by 7 bases and J by 7 bases, with 17 bases between the two germline ends. The CDR3 has 13 amino acids. The CDR3 sequence: CASTPDRTKEQYF. The CDR3 region has the DNA TGTGCCAGCACCCCGGACAGGACTAAGGAGCAGTACTTC.

The chain combines TRBV29-1 with TRBJ1-4, with D possibly TRBD1 on 5 matching bases. The CDR3 has 13 residues. V gave up 4 bases and J gave up 8 bases, with 14 bases separating them. CDR1 SQVTM and CDR2 ANQGSEA come from the germline V gene. DNA for the CDR3: TGCAGCGTTGCACCCCAGGGCCGAGAAAAACTGTTTTTT. This encodes CSVAPQGREKLFF. Looking up the rest from reference TRBV29-1 and TRBJ1-4 gives the full variable domain: SAVISQKPSRDICQRGTSLTIQCQVDSQVTMMFWYRQQPGQSLTLIATANQGSEATYESGFVIDKFPISRPNLTFSTLTVSNMSPEDSSIYLCSVAPQGREKLFFGSGTQLSVL.

The V gene is TRBV28, the J gene TRBJ1-5; 8 positions match TRBD1. The CDR3 consists of 15 residues. CDR1 MDHEN and CDR2 SYDVKM come from the germline V gene. V trimming: 5 bases; J trimming: 2 bases; junction bases outside the gene matches: 5. The DNA for the CDR3 is TGTGCCAGCAGTAACACAGGGGGGGGCAATCAGCCCCAGCATTTT. Translation gives CASSNTGGGNQPQHF.

This chain links TRBV5-1 with TRBJ1-1; D gene ambiguous. Germline V gene lookup returns CDR1 SGHRS and CDR2 YFSETQ. This CDR3 has 16 residues. Trimming left V 0 bases short and J 1 base short, with 13 bases between. The CDR3 DNA reads as TGCGCCAGCAGCTTGGCCGGTGGGAGAAGGAACACTGAAGCTTTCTTT. Translation: CASSLAGGRRNTEAFF.

The chain uses TRBV4-2 and TRBJ1-1, with D hard to call. The germline V gene has CDR1 LGHNA and CDR2 YNFKEQ. This CDR3 is 15 amino acids long. V gave up 4 bases and J gave up 9 bases, with 21 bases separating them. The CDR3 sequence: CASSLSLGSVQKAFF. CDR3 nucleotides: TGTGCCAGCAGCCTCTCATTGGGGTCGGTACAGAAAGCTTTCTTT.

The rearrangement links TRBV18 to TRBJ2-6; maybe TRBD1 (6 bases). From germline, CDR1 is KGHSH and CDR2 LQKENI. The ends were cut back, 4 bases at V and 0 bases at J, with 16 bases in the middle. The CDR3 loop spans 18 amino acids. The CDR3 protein is CASSHYREQGSGANVLTF. The DNA for the CDR3 is TGTGCCAGCTCACACTACAGGGAGCAGGGCTCTGGGGCCAACGTCCTGACTTTC.

The rearrangement links TRBV10-3 to TRBJ1-3, with D maybe TRBD1 (6 bases). The germline V gene encodes CDR1 ENHRY and CDR2 SYGVKD. There are 13 residues in the CDR3. Trimming stripped 7 bases from V and 3 bases from J, with 10 bases between. The CDR3 bases are TGTGCCATCACCAACAGGGTTGGAAACACCATATATTTT. Amino acids: CAITNRVGNTIYF.

This sequence joins TRBV6-6 and TRBJ2-7; D perhaps matches TRBD1 (5 bases). The CDR3 has 14 residues. Trimming shortened V by 4 bases and J by 3 bases, and 13 bases separated the two germline ends. Per the germline V gene, CDR1 is MNHNY and CDR2 is SVGAGI (reference sequence). Here the CDR3 DNA reads TGTGCCAGCAGTTCACCCAGGGCCTTCTACGAGCAGTACTTC. Translation: CASSSPRAFYEQYF.

This chain uses TRBV11-3 with TRBJ2-7; 9 bases are a match to TRBD1. The V gene end was trimmed by 7 bases and the J gene end by 7 bases; junction bases not matched to a gene: 14. CDR1 is SGHNT, CDR2 YENEEA, per germline. The CDR3 extends over 15 amino acids. CDR3 region: CASTRLGTGHQEQYF. The CDR3 coding sequence is TGTGCCAGCACCCGGTTGGGGACAGGGCACCAGGAGCAGTACTTC.

This clone was counted only a few times. The chain joins TRBV28 to TRBJ2-7, with a tentative D call TRBD1 (6 bases). The CDR3 runs 14 residues. Trimming removed 6 bases from V and 0 bases from J, with 12 bases in between. The germline V gene encodes CDR1 MDHEN and CDR2 SYDVKM. Here the CDR3 DNA reads TGTGCCAGCAGACCCGGGACAAACTCCTACGAGCAGTACTTC. As protein: CASRPGTNSYEQYF.

The rearrangement uses TRBV12-3 or TRBV12-4 and TRBJ2-7; D gene ambiguous. V was trimmed by 3 bases and J by 5 bases, leaving 11 bases between them. This CDR3 is built from 13 residues. CDR3 region: CASSLSRPHEQYF. The CDR3 coding sequence is TGTGCCAGCAGTTTGTCGAGGCCGCACGAGCAGTACTTC.